One and the same sample provided the 11 T cell receptor beta chains below, sequenced in a study of shared clonotypes between healthy human individuals. Data came from immunoSEQ multiplex PCR; TCRdb stores just in-frame clones and leaves some out. The sample contains 2.3 million or so clones, 80% to 95% of which appear only once. Sequencing input: naive CD4+ T cells from PBMCs. Subset of the sample: CD45RA+ positively selected. The receptors come from a man between 18 and 29 years old in good health. Some clones in this sample may be carry-over from other donors' samples.

A single count supports this clone. The chain couples TRBV10-3 to TRBJ2-5; D possibly uses TRBD1 or TRBD2 (5 bases each). V was shortened by 3 bases and J by 4 bases, with 9 bases between the two germline ends. The germline CDR1 and CDR2 sequences are ENHRY and SYGVKD. The CDR3 runs to 13 residues. The CDR3 DNA reads TGTGCCATCAGTGATGGGGGTTCAGAGACCCAGTACTTC. It encodes CAISDGGSETQYF.

J is TRBJ2-3 and V is TRBV6-5; D possibly corresponds to TRBD2 (5 bases). CDR1 MNHEY and CDR2 SVGAGI come from the germline V gene. The CDR3 is 13 residues long. The ends were cut back, 6 bases at V and 6 bases at J, with 13 bases in the middle. In nucleotides, the CDR3 is TGTGCCAGCAGGCGGAGGATAATGGATACGCAGTATTTT. This codes for CASRRRIMDTQYF.

This chain uses TRBV30 with TRBJ1-1; D is possibly TRBD1 (5 bases). V lost 2 bases, J lost 4 bases, and 11 bases lay in between. The CDR3 is 13 residues long. CDR1 is GTSNPN, CDR2 SVGIG, per germline (reference sequence). CDR3 coding DNA: TGTGCCTGGAGTTTTGGGCAGGGCACTGAAGCTTTCTTT. Protein: CAWSFGQGTEAFF.

The chain recombines TRBV19 with TRBJ1-2; no definite D call. This CDR3 has 12 amino acids. Germline V CDR1 and CDR2: LNHDA, SQIVND (reference sequence). The V end lost 6 bases, the J end lost 0 bases, and 5 bases lay between the germline ends. CDR3 amino acids: CASSGPNYGYTF. The DNA for the CDR3 is TGTGCCAGTAGCGGGCCTAACTATGGCTACACCTTC.

This rearrangement joins TRBV28 to TRBJ2-5; TRBD2 agrees at 9 bases. Germline lookup yields CDR1 MDHEN and CDR2 SYDVKM. This CDR3 region has 16 residues. With V trimmed by 8 bases and J by 4 bases, 14 bases remained unmatched. The CDR3 nucleotides are TGTGCCAGCGCGGTAGGACGGGGGACTAGCCGAGAGACCCAGTACTTC. Encoded protein: CASAVGRGTSRETQYF.

This clone was recorded only once. The chain combines TRBV5-6 with TRBJ2-2, with TRBD1 identical over 8 bases. The ends lost 4 bases at V and 4 bases at J; junction bases unmatched: 6. There are 15 residues in the CDR3. In germline, CDR1 is SGHDT, CDR2 YYEEEE. Written as DNA, the CDR3 is TGTGCCAGCAGCCTCGGGACAGGAACCACCGGGGAGCTGTTTTTT. Translating it yields CASSLGTGTTGELFF.

Only a few counts were recorded for this clone. This chain joins TRBV5-6 and TRBJ1-2, with D possibly being TRBD1 (6 bases). CDR3 length: 15 amino acids. Germline lookup yields CDR1 SGHDT and CDR2 YYEEEE. The V end lost 4 bases, the J end lost 2 bases, and 15 bases lay between the germline ends. The CDR3: CASSRLPQGNYGYTF. The CDR3, as DNA: TGTGCCAGCAGCCGTTTACCCCAGGGGAACTATGGCTACACCTTC. Full variable domain (remainder filled in from reference TRBV5-6 and TRBJ1-2): DAGVTQSPTHLIKTRGQQVTLRCSPKSGHDTVSWYQQALGQGPQFIFQYYEEEERQRGNFPDRFSGHQFPNYSSELNVNALLLGDSALYLCASSRLPQGNYGYTFGSGTRLTVV.

This chain links TRBV4-1 with TRBJ1-3; D ambiguous. Trimming pared 3 bases from V and 0 bases from J, leaving 18 bases between. CDR1 MGHRA and CDR2 YSYEKL come from the germline V gene. This CDR3 spans 18 amino acids. The CDR3: CASSQQIGRHLSGNTIYF. In nucleotides, the CDR3 is TGCGCCAGCAGCCAGCAGATTGGGCGGCACCTCTCTGGAAACACCATATATTTT.

The genes are TRBV9 and TRBJ2-2, with TRBD2 matching over 8 bases. The length of the CDR3 is 15 residues. V trimming: 2 bases; J trimming: 4 bases; junction bases outside the gene matches: 4. CDR1 and CDR2 (germline): SGDLS, YYNGEE. For the CDR3, the DNA is TGTGCCAGCAGCGTGAGGCTAGCGGGCACCGGGGAGCTGTTTTTT. Translating it yields CASSVRLAGTGELFF.

This chain connects TRBV7-9 to TRBJ1-2; D call uncertain. The V gene lost 5 bases and the J gene lost 6 bases, with 4 bases spanning the gap. The CDR3 is 10 residues long. Germline CDR1 reads SEHNR; CDR2 reads FQNEAQ (reference sequence). The DNA for the CDR3 is TGTGCCAGCAGCCACGATGGCTACACCTTC. Amino acids: CASSHDGYTF.

The genes are TRBV5-1 and TRBJ2-7; D unclear. The DNA end favors TRBJ2-5, so the J call may be wrong. The CDR3 is 14 amino acids. The V gene's germline CDR1 is SGHRS and CDR2 YFSETQ. CDR3 nucleotide sequence: TGCGCCAGCAGCACCGGAACCCCTCGAGAGACCCAGTACTTC. Encoded protein: CASSTGTPRETQYF.